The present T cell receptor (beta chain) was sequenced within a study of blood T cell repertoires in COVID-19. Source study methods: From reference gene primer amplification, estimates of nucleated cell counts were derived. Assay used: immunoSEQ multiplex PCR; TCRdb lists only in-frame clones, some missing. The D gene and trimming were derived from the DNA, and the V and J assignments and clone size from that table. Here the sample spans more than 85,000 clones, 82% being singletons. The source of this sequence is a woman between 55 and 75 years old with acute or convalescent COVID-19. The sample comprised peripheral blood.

This CDR3 is CASSSNHPGQGYNSPLHF. CDR3 DNA sequence: TGTGCCAGCAGCTCGAATCACCCGGGACAGGGCTATAATTCACCCCTCCACTTT. This rearrangement joins TRBV11-2 to TRBJ1-6; 9 bases line up with TRBD1. With 4 bases clipped from V and 3 bases from J, the junction kept 10 bases outside the gene matches. The germline CDR1 and CDR2 sequences are SGHAT and FQNNGV. The CDR3 totals 18 residues. The full variable domain, in which reference TRBV11-2 and TRBJ1-6 provide the parts outside the CDR3, is EAGVAQSPRYKIIEKRQSVAFWCNPISGHATLYWYQQILGQGPKLLIQFQNNGVVDDSQLPKDRFSAERLKGVDSTLKIQPAKLEDSAVYLCASSSNHPGQGYNSPLHFGNGTRLTVT.